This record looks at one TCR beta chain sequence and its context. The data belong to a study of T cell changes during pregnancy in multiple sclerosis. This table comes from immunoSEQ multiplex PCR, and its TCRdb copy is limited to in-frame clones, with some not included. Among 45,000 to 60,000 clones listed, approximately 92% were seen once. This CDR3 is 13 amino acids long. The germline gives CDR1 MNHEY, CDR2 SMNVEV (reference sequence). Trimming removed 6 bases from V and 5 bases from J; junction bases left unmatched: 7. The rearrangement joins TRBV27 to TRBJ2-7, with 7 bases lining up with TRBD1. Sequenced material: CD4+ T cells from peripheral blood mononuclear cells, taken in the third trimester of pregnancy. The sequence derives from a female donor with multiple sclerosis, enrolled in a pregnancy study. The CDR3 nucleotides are TGTGCCAGCAGCTCGACAGGGCCCCACGAGCAGTACTTC. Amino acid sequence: CASSSTGPHEQYF.